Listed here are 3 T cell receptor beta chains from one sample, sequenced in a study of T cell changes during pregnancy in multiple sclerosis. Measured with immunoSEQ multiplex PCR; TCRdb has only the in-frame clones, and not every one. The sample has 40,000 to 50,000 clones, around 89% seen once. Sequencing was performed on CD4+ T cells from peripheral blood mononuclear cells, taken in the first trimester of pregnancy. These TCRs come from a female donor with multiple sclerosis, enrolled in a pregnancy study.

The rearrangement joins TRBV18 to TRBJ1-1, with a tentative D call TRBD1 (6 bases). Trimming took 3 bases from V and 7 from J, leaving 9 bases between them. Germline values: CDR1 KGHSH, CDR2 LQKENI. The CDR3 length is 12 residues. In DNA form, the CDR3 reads TGTGCCAGCTCACCCAGGGGCAATGAAGCTTTCTTT. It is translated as CASSPRGNEAFF.

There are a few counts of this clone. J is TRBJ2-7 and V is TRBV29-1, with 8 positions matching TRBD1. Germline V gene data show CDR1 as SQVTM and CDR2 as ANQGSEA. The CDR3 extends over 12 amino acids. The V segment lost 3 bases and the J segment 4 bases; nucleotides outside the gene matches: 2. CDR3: CSVDGTGYEQYF. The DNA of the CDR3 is TGCAGCGTTGACGGGACAGGTTACGAGCAGTACTTC.

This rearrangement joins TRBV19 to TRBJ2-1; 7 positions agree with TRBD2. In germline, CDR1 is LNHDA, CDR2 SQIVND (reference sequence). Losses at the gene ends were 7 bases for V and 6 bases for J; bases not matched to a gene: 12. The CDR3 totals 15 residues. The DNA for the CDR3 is TGTGCCAGTATGGGATTTGAGGGAGGGCCCAATGAGCAGTTCTTC. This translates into CASMGFEGGPNEQFF.